Below are 11 T cell receptor beta chains sequenced from a single sample in a study of T cells in Graves' hyperthyroidism and ophthalmopathy. RNA transcripts served as the template for amplifying TCR beta CDR3 regions. The HTBI set primed first-round TCR CDR3 RT-PCR. TCRdb re-called the multiplex PCR reads through MiXCR, storing one row per CDR3 protein. The repertoire holds some 720,000 distinct CDR3 sequences, with about 15% as singletons. Sequenced material: blood. These receptors came from a man aged 18 to 29 with Graves' hyperthyroidism.

This clonotype was detected many times. The genes are TRBV4-2 and TRBJ2-1, with a tentative D call TRBD2 (6 bases). The CDR3 consists of 16 residues. Germline loops: CDR1 LGHNA, CDR2 YNFKEQ. V lost 3 bases, J lost 7 bases, and 19 bases lay in between. In DNA, the CDR3 is TGTGCCAGCAGCCAGATCGGCGGGGCCTTGACGAATGAGCAGTTCTTC. As protein: CASSQIGGALTNEQFF.

The gene calls are TRBV19 and TRBJ2-7, with 7 positions matching TRBD1. CDR3 length: 16 amino acids. The germline gives CDR1 LNHDA, CDR2 SQIVND (reference sequence). Trimming cost V 6 bases and J 2 bases; bases outside gene matches: 13. The CDR3 spells CASSLRARGIPYEQYF. DNA for the CDR3: TGTGCCAGTAGCCTGCGAGCCAGGGGGATTCCCTACGAGCAGTACTTC.

In its sample, this clonotype was seen many times. This sequence joins TRBV28 and TRBJ2-1, with a weak D call TRBD1 (6 bases). Between the trimmed V and J ends, which lost 3 bases and 10 bases, there was a span of 10 bases. The CDR3 consists of 12 residues. CDR1 is MDHEN, CDR2 SYDVKM, per germline. The CDR3 sequence: CASSFSTGEQFF. CDR3 in DNA: TGTGCCAGCAGTTTCTCAACAGGGGAGCAGTTCTTC. The full variable domain, its missing parts supplied by reference TRBV28 and TRBJ2-1, is DVKVTQSSRYLVKRTGEKVFLECVQDMDHENMFWYRQDPGLGLRLIYFSYDVKMKEKGDIPEGYSVSREKKERFSLILESASTNQTSMYLCASSFSTGEQFFGPGTRLTVL.

This clonotype was recorded at least ten times. The J gene is TRBJ2-3, the V gene TRBV20-1, with 13 bases aligning to TRBD2. The CDR3 consists of 14 residues. Germline V gene sequence: CDR1 DFQATT, CDR2 SNEGSKA (reference sequence). V lost 5 bases to trimming and J lost 4 bases; unmatched junction nucleotides: 3. The CDR3 loop is CSAAGLAGADTQYF. CDR3 coding DNA: TGCAGTGCTGCCGGACTAGCGGGAGCAGATACGCAGTATTTT.

This clonotype was counted only a few times. This sequence joins TRBV7-9 and TRBJ2-4; D is undetermined. Germline V gene lookup returns CDR1 SEHNR and CDR2 FQNEAQ (reference sequence). V lost 5 bases, J lost 1 base, and 12 bases lay in between. The CDR3 loop spans 15 amino acids. The CDR3 here is CASSQGLGAKNIQYF. In nucleotides, the CDR3 is TGTGCCAGCAGCCAAGGGCTTGGCGCCAAAAACATTCAGTACTTC.

This clonotype was observed many times. DNA of the CDR3: TGCGCCAGCAGCTTGGTTGCGGGGGTGATCTACAATGAGCAGTTCTTC. Amino acids: CASSLVAGVIYNEQFF. The chain has TRBV5-1 and TRBJ2-1, with 7 bases matching TRBD2. CDR3 length: 16 residues. Germline V gene sequence: CDR1 SGHRS, CDR2 YFSETQ. V was pared by 0 bases and J by 3 bases, with 6 bases of the junction left unmatched.

This clonotype was picked up many times. The CDR3 coding sequence is TGTGCCAGCTCACCACCGGGACCGAGGCGAGACCATGAGCAGTTCTTC. Protein product: CASSPPGPRRDHEQFF. The V and J genes are TRBV18 and TRBJ2-1, with D tentatively TRBD1 or TRBD2 (5 bases each). The CDR3 is 16 residues long. Trimming pared 0 bases from V and 8 bases from J, leaving 17 bases between. Germline CDR1 reads KGHSH; CDR2 reads LQKENI.

This clonotype was recorded at least ten times. The rearrangement uses TRBV2 and TRBJ1-5; a weak D match, TRBD1 (5 bases). Trimming removed 5 bases at V and 1 base at J, with 15 bases between. CDR1 SNHLY and CDR2 FYNNEI come from the germline V gene. The CDR3 length is 16 residues. Here the CDR3 reads CASSWDLSRSNQPQHF. Here the CDR3 DNA reads TGTGCCAGCAGTTGGGACCTTTCGAGAAGCAATCAGCCCCAGCATTTT.

This clonotype has only a few counts. The J gene is TRBJ2-7, the V gene TRBV15; a weak D match, TRBD2 (6 bases). The V and J ends lost 0 bases and 2 bases respectively, with 14 bases between them. The CDR3 is made up of 16 amino acids. Germline CDR1 reads LNHNV; CDR2 reads YYDKDF (reference sequence). As DNA, the CDR3 is TGTGCCACCAGCAGAGATCTGGCAGGGAGGCCCTACGAGCAGTACTTC. Translated, it gives CATSRDLAGRPYEQYF.

The sample holds many counts of this clonotype. The J gene is TRBJ2-7, the V gene TRBV6-1; a weak D match, TRBD2 (5 bases). Germline V gene sequence: CDR1 MNHNS, CDR2 SASEGT. CDR3 length equals 13 residues. V lost 6 bases and J lost 6, with 15 bases in between. The CDR3 protein is CASRIHTSSEQYF. The DNA for the CDR3 is TGTGCCAGCAGGATCCACACTAGTTCCGAGCAGTACTTC.

This clonotype was recorded at least ten times. The chain uses TRBV12-3 or TRBV12-4 and TRBJ2-1, with 7 bases that match TRBD1. Germline trimming cut 2 bases from V and 7 bases from J; bases unmatched to any gene: 8. This CDR3 contains 15 residues. CDR3 residues: CASSLSDRARNEQFF. The CDR3, as DNA: TGTGCCAGCAGTTTATCAGACAGGGCTCGGAATGAGCAGTTCTTC.